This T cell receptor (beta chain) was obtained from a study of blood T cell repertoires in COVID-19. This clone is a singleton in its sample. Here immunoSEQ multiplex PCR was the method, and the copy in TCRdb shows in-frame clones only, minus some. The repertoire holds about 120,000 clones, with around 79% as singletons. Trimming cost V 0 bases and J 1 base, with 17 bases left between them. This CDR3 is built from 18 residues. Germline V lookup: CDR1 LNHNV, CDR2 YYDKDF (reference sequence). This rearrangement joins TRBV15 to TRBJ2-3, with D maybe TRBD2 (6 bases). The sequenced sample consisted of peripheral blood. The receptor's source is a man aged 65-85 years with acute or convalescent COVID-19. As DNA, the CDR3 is TGTGCCACCAGCAGAGATCCCAATCTAGCGACCGGCACAGATACGCAGTATTTT. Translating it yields CATSRDPNLATGTDTQYF.